This T cell receptor (beta chain) came from a study of T cell repertoires in cytomegalovirus infection. Study details: Carrying CMV and the relevant HLA type showed in public TCR beta signatures. General study results and limits: Ex vivo, HLA-C-restricted CMV-specific TCR beta clonotypes prevailed over the rest of the response.

MiXCR, applied by TCRdb to the reads, yields one record per CDR3 protein. Among around 310,000 distinct CDR3 sequences listed, roughly 15% were seen once. A single count supports this clonotype. The antigen is unknown. The TCR was taken from a human donor in good health (CMV status not recorded). Some clones in this sample may be carry-over from other donors' samples. The sequenced sample was PBMCs.

The CDR3 spells CASSPTRGDRYEQYF. CDR3 DNA: TGTGCCAGCTCACCGACACGGGGGGACCGCTACGAGCAGTACTTC. This chain joins TRBV18 and TRBJ2-7; 7 nucleotides agree with TRBD2. The V gene's germline CDR1 is KGHSH and CDR2 LQKENI. The CDR3 loop spans 15 amino acids. V lost 3 bases and J lost 3; bases outside the gene matches: 8.